This T cell receptor (beta chain) was captured in a study of shared clonotypes between healthy human individuals. V gave up 4 bases and J gave up 3 bases; unmatched junction bases: 6. The germline CDR1 and CDR2 sequences are MDHEN and SYDVKM. CDR3 length: 16 amino acids. Some clones are missing from TCRdb's copy, which holds only in-frame ones; the method was immunoSEQ multiplex PCR. Seen here are 2 million to 2.5 million clones, 85% to 95% observed once, and the top ten hold about 0.41%. Into CD45RA+ naive and CD45RA-negative memory subsets, the CD4+ cells were split. The sequence was collected from a man younger than 35 in good health. Some clones in this sample may be carry-over from other donors' samples. Specimen: naive CD4+ T cells from PBMCs. Documented subset: CD45RA+ positively selected. The chain is built from TRBV28 and TRBJ2-1; 10 nucleotides line up with TRBD2. CDR3 loop: CASSSPGLADYNEQFF. The CDR3 coding sequence is TGTGCCAGCAGTTCACCCGGACTAGCGGACTACAATGAGCAGTTCTTC.